Given below is one T cell receptor beta chain in context. No antigen is known for it. All trial patients relapsed after autologous stem cell transplantation. The V gene lost 3 bases and the J gene lost 5 bases, with 13 bases spanning the gap. Germline assignment: CDR1 LNHDA and CDR2 SQIVND (reference sequence). The CDR3 has 14 amino acids. The data derive from a study of PD-1 blockade in classical Hodgkin lymphoma. Study details: Patients were given intravenous nivolumab, 3 mg/kg, every 2 weeks. Whole-study findings and limits: Researchers reported that CD4+ TCR diversity, though not CD8+, rose significantly by C4D1. Compared with healthy donors, newly diagnosed patients reportedly showed lower baseline TCR diversity. Diversity similar to that of newly diagnosed patients was seen at baseline in complete responders.

Only in-frame clones appear in the TCRdb table, and some are missing; sequencing was by immunoSEQ multiplex PCR. This sample yields about 94,000 clones, of which roughly 89% are seen a single time; roughly 10% belongs to the top ten. The TCR was taken from a human donor with classical Hodgkin lymphoma. The genes are TRBV19 and TRBJ1-1, with D perhaps matching TRBD1 (6 bases). Sequenced material: peripheral blood mononuclear cells (PBMCs), taken before the second cycle of nivolumab. The chain's CDR3 is CASSIVTGSTEAFF. The CDR3 DNA reads as TGTGCCAGTAGTATTGTTACAGGGAGTACTGAAGCTTTCTTT.